This T cell receptor (beta chain) was identified in a study of blood T cell repertoires in COVID-19. About the study: Acute and convalescent COVID-19 samples came from the United States, Italy and Spain.

The authors' processing: For nucleated cells, counts were estimated from reference gene primer amplification. Here immunoSEQ multiplex PCR was the method, and the copy in TCRdb shows in-frame clones only, minus some. The V and J calls and clone size are taken from that table; D and trimming were inferred from the DNA. The sample records a few hundred thousand clones, about 91% being singletons. CDR3 size: 14 residues. Germline-derived CDR1 and CDR2 are MDHEN and SYDVKM. The V and J ends lost 6 bases and 10 bases, in that order; junction bases with no gene match: 11. Followed longitudinally, the Seattle patients had been enrolled during active infection.

The rearrangement uses TRBV28 and TRBJ1-4; TRBD1 matches 7 bases. This sequence originates from a woman aged 25 to 39 with COVID-19, enrolled during active disease. Sequenced sample: peripheral blood. As DNA, the CDR3 is TGTGCCAGCAGCAAGATCCGGACAGGCCCAAAACTGTTTTTT. The encoded protein is CASSKIRTGPKLFF.